These 18 T cell receptor beta chains share one sample of origin, sequenced in a study of blood T cell repertoires in COVID-19. Measured with immunoSEQ multiplex PCR; TCRdb has only the in-frame clones, and not every one. The table records approximately 140,000 clones, just under 85% of them present only once. The sequencing input was peripheral blood. The receptors stem from a middle-aged woman with active or convalescent COVID-19.

The gene calls are TRBV10-1 and TRBJ2-1; D may be TRBD2 (5 bases). Trimming removed 6 bases from V and 0 bases from J, with 15 bases in between. CDR3 length: 16 amino acids. Germline CDR1 WNHNN, CDR2 SYGVQD (reference sequence). The chain's CDR3 is CASSSAGFSSYNEQFF. CDR3 coding DNA: TGCGCCAGCAGCTCGGCGGGCTTTAGCTCCTACAATGAGCAGTTCTTC.

This clone was seen only once. This chain joins TRBV10-1 and TRBJ2-2; D unresolved. The germline gives CDR1 WNHNN, CDR2 SYGVQD (reference sequence). There are 14 residues in the CDR3. V was trimmed by 0 bases and J by 3 bases, leaving 5 bases between them. The CDR3: CASSESTDTGELFF. CDR3 DNA sequence: TGCGCCAGCAGTGAGTCAACGGACACCGGGGAGCTGTTTTTT.

The V gene is TRBV2, the J gene TRBJ1-6; no clear D gene. The V gene's germline CDR1 is SNHLY and CDR2 FYNNEI. CDR3 length: 13 amino acids. V lost 7 bases and J lost 9, with 13 bases in between. Here the CDR3 reads CASTGRRSSPLHF. The CDR3 DNA is TGTGCCAGCACGGGAAGGCGAAGTTCACCCCTCCACTTT.

V gene TRBV7-2 combines with J gene TRBJ1-1; the D gene is possibly TRBD1 (6 bases). The germline V gene has CDR1 SGHTA and CDR2 FQGNSA. The CDR3 consists of 15 residues. V was trimmed by 2 bases and J by 5 bases, leaving 15 bases between them. CDR3 region: CASSLTGSGGTEAFF. CDR3 DNA: TGTGCCAGCAGCTTAACAGGGTCTGGCGGGACTGAAGCTTTCTTT.

This chain links TRBV3-1 (or the pseudogene TRBV3-2) with TRBJ2-5, with 10 bases that match TRBD1. This CDR3 comprises 15 residues. The V segment lost 5 bases and the J segment 5 bases; nucleotides outside the gene matches: 8. Germline V lookup: CDR1 LGHDT, CDR2 YNNKEL (reference sequence). The CDR3 sequence is CASSKAGTGVETQYF. CDR3 DNA sequence: TGTGCCAGCAGCAAAGCCGGGACAGGGGTCGAGACCCAGTACTTC.

This rearrangement joins TRBV5-6 to TRBJ1-3; tentatively, D is TRBD1 (5 bases). CDR3 length: 13 residues. Trimming cost V 4 bases and J 4 bases, with 9 bases left between them. Germline CDR1 reads SGHDT; CDR2 reads YYEEEE. CDR3: CASSPNRGNTIYF. Here the CDR3 DNA reads TGTGCCAGCAGCCCCAACAGGGGAAACACCATATATTTT.

V gene TRBV15 combines with J gene TRBJ2-5; the match to TRBD2 covers 12 bases. This CDR3 contains 19 residues. Losses at the gene ends were 0 bases for V and 7 bases for J; bases not matched to a gene: 15. Germline V gene lookup returns CDR1 LNHNV and CDR2 YYDKDF (reference sequence). Here the CDR3 DNA reads TGTGCCACCAGCAGAGACCAACGGACTAGCGGGATTTGGGAAGGGACCCAGTACTTC. Encoded protein: CATSRDQRTSGIWEGTQYF.

The V and J genes are TRBV5-1 and TRBJ2-3, with D tentatively TRBD2 (5 bases). Looked up from germline, CDR1 is SGHRS and CDR2 is YFSETQ. The V end lost 2 bases, the J end lost 1 base, and 11 bases lay between the germline ends. The CDR3 sequence is 15 residues long. The CDR3: CASSLEGVGTDTQYF. The CDR3 region has the DNA TGCGCCAGCAGCTTAGAGGGAGTAGGCACAGATACGCAGTATTTT.

The chain carries TRBV10-3 and TRBJ1-2, with a possible D match to TRBD1 (6 bases). The CDR3 covers 13 residues. V dropped 3 bases and J dropped 8 bases, with 13 bases sitting between them. Germline loops: CDR1 ENHRY, CDR2 SYGVKD. In nucleotides, the CDR3 is TGTGCCATCAGTGAAAGCAGGGGAAGGGGCTACACCTTC. This gives the protein CAISESRGRGYTF.

This chain uses TRBV28 with TRBJ1-5, with D perhaps TRBD1 (6 bases). The CDR3 runs to 16 residues. Trimming removed 3 bases at V and 4 bases at J, with 16 bases between. Germline CDR1 is MDHEN and CDR2 is SYDVKM. CDR3 region: CASSLWGTPQNQPQHF. In DNA form, the CDR3 reads TGTGCCAGCAGTTTGTGGGGGACACCACAAAATCAGCCCCAGCATTTT.

The J gene is TRBJ2-3, the V gene TRBV7-9, with 7 bases that match TRBD1. This CDR3 spans 15 amino acids. Germline V gene data show CDR1 as SEHNR and CDR2 as FQNEAQ (reference sequence). The V and J ends lost 0 bases and 6 bases, in that order; junction bases with no gene match: 6. The DNA for the CDR3 is TGTGCCAGCAGCTTAGCAGGGACAGAGGTTGATACGCAGTATTTT. It translates to CASSLAGTEVDTQYF.

The rearrangement uses TRBV14 and TRBJ1-4; tentatively, D is TRBD1 (6 bases). This CDR3 comprises 15 residues. From germline, CDR1 is SGHDN and CDR2 FVKESK. The germline V and J ends were trimmed by 4 bases and 6 bases, with 15 bases remaining between them. The CDR3 DNA follows: TGTGCCAGCAGCCGGAGACAGGTGGGGCATGAAAAACTGTTTTTT. This encodes CASSRRQVGHEKLFF.

The CDR3 sequence: CASSHTPQGIQETQYF. In nucleotides, the CDR3 is TGTGCCAGCAGCCATACCCCCCAGGGGATCCAAGAGACCCAGTACTTC. The rearrangement joins TRBV4-2 to TRBJ2-5; D perhaps matches TRBD1 (6 bases). The CDR3 covers 16 residues. V lost 3 bases to trimming and J lost 1 base, with 15 bases between them. Germline V gene data show CDR1 as LGHNA and CDR2 as YNFKEQ.

The chain uses TRBV28 and TRBJ1-2, with D tentatively TRBD1 (5 bases). Germline lookup yields CDR1 MDHEN and CDR2 SYDVKM. V dropped 5 bases and J dropped 9 bases, with 16 bases sitting between them. The CDR3 is made up of 13 amino acids. The CDR3 reads CASSPGTMPSYTF. CDR3 nucleotide sequence: TGTGCCAGCAGTCCCGGGACTATGCCTAGCTACACCTTC.

In its sample, this clone was seen a few times. This chain links TRBV10-3 with TRBJ2-2; 8 nucleotides agree with TRBD1. Germline CDR1 reads ENHRY; CDR2 reads SYGVKD. The V and J ends lost 2 bases and 4 bases, in that order; junction bases with no gene match: 6. The CDR3 consists of 16 residues. Here the CDR3 reads CAISETTGGATGELFF. In DNA form, the CDR3 reads TGTGCCATCAGTGAGACCACAGGGGGTGCCACCGGGGAGCTGTTTTTT.

The genes are TRBV6-2 or TRBV6-3 and TRBJ1-6; no reliable D call. Trimming took off 5 bases at V and 9 bases at J, with 17 bases between the two ends. Germline assignment: CDR1 MNHEY and CDR2 SVGEGT. CDR3 length: 15 residues. The CDR3, as DNA: TGTGCCAGCAGTCTACGCGGGTCCGGAATTTCACCCCTCCACTTT. Its protein product is CASSLRGSGISPLHF.

The V and J genes are TRBV4-1 and TRBJ2-7, with TRBD1 as a possible D gene (6 bases). Germline V CDR1 and CDR2: MGHRA, YSYEKL. Trimming took off 0 bases at V and 2 bases at J, with 11 bases between the two ends. The CDR3 runs to 15 residues. CDR3 region: CASSQEVGTPYEQYF. CDR3 nucleotide sequence: TGCGCCAGCAGCCAAGAGGTAGGGACACCCTACGAGCAGTACTTC.

The chain uses TRBV28 and TRBJ1-1; weak D call: TRBD1 (6 bases). Trimming pared 5 bases from V and 0 bases from J, leaving 16 bases between. Germline V gene sequence: CDR1 MDHEN, CDR2 SYDVKM. The CDR3 is 16 residues long. CDR3 loop: CASSPGDMGMNTEAFF. The CDR3 DNA reads as TGTGCCAGCAGTCCCGGGGACATGGGGATGAACACTGAAGCTTTCTTT.